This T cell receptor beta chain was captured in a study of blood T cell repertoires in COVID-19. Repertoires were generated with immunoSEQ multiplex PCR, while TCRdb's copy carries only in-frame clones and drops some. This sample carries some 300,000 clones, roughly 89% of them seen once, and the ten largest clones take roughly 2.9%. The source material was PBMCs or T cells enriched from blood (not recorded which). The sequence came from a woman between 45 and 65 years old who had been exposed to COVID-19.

The CDR3 DNA reads as TGTGCCAGCAGCGTAGAACCTCCTTCCGGACTAGCGGGATACTCCTACAATGAGCAGTTCTTC. Translated: CASSVEPPSGLAGYSYNEQFF. The gene calls are TRBV9 and TRBJ2-1, with 12 bases lining up with TRBD2. V shed 0 bases and J 0 bases; nucleotides not matched to a gene: 13. The CDR3 totals 21 residues. CDR1 SGDLS and CDR2 YYNGEE come from the germline V gene.